The 8 T cell receptor beta chains given below trace back to one sample, sequenced in a study of regulatory T cells in long-lasting Graves disease. Time point noted: persistent/refractory GD, antithyroid drugs over 5 years with positive TRAb. PBMC RNA served as the TCR library source. Building of the TCR beta libraries involved iRepertoire HTBI primers and Arm-PCR of CDR3 regions. TCRdb re-called the multiplex PCR reads through MiXCR, storing one row per CDR3 protein. The profile shows 700,000 or so distinct CDR3 sequences, around 30% of them singletons. Sequences were derived from peripheral blood mononuclear cells (PBMCs), sampled when the disease was refractory, from a patient treated with antithyroid drugs. The receptors here all came from a female donor with Graves disease.

At least ten counts were recorded for this clonotype. The CDR3 coding sequence is TGTGCCAGCAGTGAACGCCTTGGACAGGGAAGCAATCAGCCCCAGCATTTT. Protein: CASSERLGQGSNQPQHF. The chain uses TRBV28 and TRBJ1-5; TRBD1 matches at 8 bases. Losses at the gene ends were 5 bases for V and 1 base for J; bases not matched to a gene: 10. CDR3 length equals 17 residues. Germline values: CDR1 MDHEN, CDR2 SYDVKM.

V usage is TRBV7-2 and J usage is TRBJ2-7; D is unclear. The CDR3 length is 14 residues. V lost 1 base, J lost 2 bases, and 9 bases lay in between. Germline V gives CDR1 SGHTA, CDR2 FQGNSA. The CDR3, as DNA: TGTGCCAGCAGCTTAGGTCCAGGAGCCTACGAGCAGTACTTC. Translated: CASSLGPGAYEQYF.

There are a few counts of this clonotype. The chain couples TRBV5-1 to TRBJ1-4; D perhaps matches TRBD1 (6 bases). Germline CDR1 reads SGHRS; CDR2 reads YFSETQ. CDR3 length equals 15 residues. The V and J ends lost 4 bases and 0 bases respectively, with 10 bases between them. CDR3 sequence: CASSTGTSTNEKLFF. CDR3 bases: TGCGCCAGCAGCACCGGGACATCAACTAATGAAAAACTGTTTTTT.

This CDR3 reads CACLVSLYTGELFF. CDR3 DNA: TGTGCCTGCCTTGTCTCTCTTTACACCGGGGAGCTGTTTTTT. The V gene is TRBV30, the J gene TRBJ2-2; D not certain. Germline V gene data show CDR1 as GTSNPN and CDR2 as SVGIG (reference sequence). The V and J ends lost 6 bases and 3 bases respectively, with 14 bases between them. The CDR3 is 14 residues long.

Ten or more counts support this clonotype. The chain is built from TRBV2 and TRBJ1-1, with a weak D call TRBD1 (6 bases). Germline V gene sequence: CDR1 SNHLY, CDR2 FYNNEI. Trimming left V 10 bases short and J 2 bases short, with 14 bases between. The CDR3 has 13 amino acids. DNA for the CDR3: TGTGCCACCTTTACACAGGGTAACACTGAAGCTTTCTTT. It specifies CATFTQGNTEAFF.

V gene TRBV29-1 combines with J gene TRBJ1-1, with D unclear. V was cut by 5 bases and J by 1 base, with 11 bases left in between. The CDR3 is 13 amino acids. Germline assignment: CDR1 SQVTM and CDR2 ANQGSEA. CDR3 DNA sequence: TGCAGCGTTATAAGCCTCTCGAACACTGAAGCTTTCTTT. Protein product: CSVISLSNTEAFF. The variable domain in full, with the rest retrieved from reference TRBV29-1 and TRBJ1-1, is SAVISQKPSRDICQRGTSLTIQCQVDSQVTMMFWYRQQPGQSLTLIATANQGSEATYESGFVIDKFPISRPNLTFSTLTVSNMSPEDSSIYLCSVISLSNTEAFFGQGTRLTVV.

In its sample, this clonotype was seen many times. The chain combines TRBV27 with TRBJ2-5; D is perhaps TRBD1 (5 bases). The CDR3 covers 13 residues. Germline V gives CDR1 MNHEY, CDR2 SMNVEV (reference sequence). V was shortened by 8 bases and J by 1 base, with 11 bases between the two germline ends. In nucleotides, the CDR3 is TGTGCCAGCTGGCACAGGAGCCAAGAGACCCAGTACTTC. Translated, it gives CASWHRSQETQYF.

This clonotype has at least ten counts. V and J are TRBV28 and TRBJ1-2; perhaps TRBD1 as D (6 bases). Germline V gene data show CDR1 as MDHEN and CDR2 as SYDVKM. This CDR3 spans 15 amino acids. Trimming removed 5 bases at V and 5 bases at J, with 18 bases between. The CDR3 region has the DNA TGTGCCAGCAGTAGGGGGGCCGGGGGCCTGTATGGCTACACCTTC. Its translation is CASSRGAGGLYGYTF.